The next 15 T cell receptor beta chains were all read from a single sample in a study of coeliac disease. Profiling relied on immunoSEQ multiplex PCR, and the TCRdb table lists in-frame clones only, not all of them. The data hold some 9,100 clones, with 57% observed a single time. The sequenced sample consisted of intraepithelial lymphocytes from the gut. The receptor source for this set is a woman aged 60-70 years with celiac disease.

The chain links TRBV6-1 to TRBJ1-2; tentatively, D is TRBD1 (5 bases). CDR3 length: 13 amino acids. Germline V CDR1 and CDR2: MNHNS, SASEGT. Trimming stripped 5 bases from V and 3 bases from J, with 10 bases between. The DNA of the CDR3 is TGTGCCAGCAGTCGCTCGGGGGACTATGGCTACACCTTC. This encodes CASSRSGDYGYTF.

Sample share makes this clone large. The chain employs TRBV6-6 and TRBJ2-7; tentative D call: TRBD1 (7 bases). This CDR3 is 13 amino acids long. CDR1 and CDR2 from the germline V gene are MNHNY and SVGAGI (reference sequence). V lost 8 bases to trimming and J lost 1 base, with 12 bases between them. The DNA for the CDR3 is TGTGCCAGCGCGACAGGGAGGTCCTACGAGCAGTACTTC. It translates to CASATGRSYEQYF.

By sample share, this clone is medium-sized. The genes are TRBV11-2 and TRBJ1-2; possibly TRBD1 for D (5 bases). CDR1 SGHAT and CDR2 FQNNGV come from the germline V gene. The CDR3 totals 16 residues. The V end lost 0 bases, the J end lost 6 bases, and 17 bases lay between the germline ends. The CDR3 nucleotides are TGTGCCAGCAGCTTAGATGAGTTAGGGCCAGGGCATGGCTACACCTTC. Protein sequence: CASSLDELGPGHGYTF.

This clone has only a few counts. One end of the junction fails to match germline, which may point to a read error. The chain recombines TRBV5-8 with TRBJ1-1; possible D gene TRBD1, 6 bases. This CDR3 region has 14 residues. Germline CDR1 SGHTS, CDR2 YDEGEE. The CDR3 DNA sequence: TGCGCCAGCAGCGCCCGGGACACCAGGAGTGAAGCTTTCTTT. Translation gives CASSARDTRSEAFF.

V and J are TRBV29-1 and TRBJ2-7, with 9 bases lining up with TRBD1. V shed 4 bases and J 5 bases; nucleotides not matched to a gene: 9. This CDR3 comprises 14 residues. The germline gives CDR1 SQVTM, CDR2 ANQGSEA. This chain's CDR3 is CSVGSGTGFHEQYF. The CDR3 coding sequence is TGCAGCGTTGGTTCCGGGACAGGGTTCCACGAGCAGTACTTC.

This clone was found a few times. The sample has other DNA sequences that encode this CDR3 too. The chain joins TRBV4-2 to TRBJ1-1; possible D gene TRBD1, 5 bases. Trimming cost V 0 bases and J 1 base, with 6 bases left between them. This CDR3 contains 14 residues. Per germline, CDR1 LGHNA and CDR2 YNFKEQ. The CDR3 DNA reads as TGTGCCAGCAGCCAAGACGGGGGGAACACTGAAGCTTTCTTT. Translating gives CASSQDGGNTEAFF.

J is TRBJ2-1 and V is TRBV28; TRBD1 matches at 9 bases. Germline lookup yields CDR1 MDHEN and CDR2 SYDVKM. There are 16 residues in the CDR3. Trimming cost V 6 bases and J 3 bases; bases outside gene matches: 9. CDR3 in amino acids: CASRALRTGDYNEQFF. The CDR3 nucleotides read TGTGCCAGCAGGGCTCTTCGGACAGGGGACTACAATGAGCAGTTCTTC.

The V gene is TRBV7-9, the J gene TRBJ1-2, with 9 bases aligning to TRBD1. CDR3 length equals 13 residues. The germline V gene has CDR1 SEHNR and CDR2 FQNEAQ (reference sequence). The J segment lost 8 bases and the V segment lost 5 bases, leaving 6 bases of the junction unmatched. The CDR3 DNA reads as TGTGCCAGCAGCGAGGGGACAGGGCGAGGCTACACCTTC. It codes for CASSEGTGRGYTF. The complete variable domain, with remaining parts taken from reference TRBV7-9 and TRBJ1-2, reads DTGVSQNPRHKITKRGQNVTFRCDPISEHNRLYWYRQTLGQGPEFLTYFQNEAQLEKSRLLSDRFSAERPKGSFSTLEIQRTEQGDSAMYLCASSEGTGRGYTFGSGTRLTVV.

In DNA form, the CDR3 reads TGCGCCAGCAGCCAAGATCAGGGCGGACCCAATGAAAAACTGTTTTTT. The encoded protein is CASSQDQGGPNEKLFF. V usage is TRBV4-1 and J usage is TRBJ1-4; possible D gene TRBD1, 5 bases. Trimming cost V 0 bases and J 5 bases, with 13 bases left between them. Germline V gene lookup returns CDR1 MGHRA and CDR2 YSYEKL. This CDR3 region has 16 residues.

This clone was recorded a few times. V gene TRBV7-6 combines with J gene TRBJ2-2; D is uncertain. The V gene lost 6 bases and the J gene lost 6 bases, with 14 bases spanning the gap. Germline V CDR1 and CDR2: SGHVS, FNYEAQ. The CDR3 has 14 residues. The CDR3 loop is CASSFPRVPGELFF. The CDR3 region has the DNA TGTGCCAGCAGTTTCCCTAGAGTTCCCGGGGAGCTGTTTTTT.

In its sample, this clone was seen once. This sequence joins TRBV7-2 and TRBJ1-4; D perhaps matches TRBD1 (6 bases). CDR3 length: 15 residues. Trimming took off 5 bases at V and 8 bases at J, with 18 bases between the two ends. Germline V gives CDR1 SGHTA, CDR2 FQGNSA. As DNA, the CDR3 is TGTGCCAGCAGCGGACGCGGGGGGCCGGGGGAAAAACTGTTTTTT. Protein product: CASSGRGGPGEKLFF.

V is TRBV30 and J is TRBJ2-2, with 11 bases fitting TRBD2. This CDR3 is built from 16 residues. The junction had 6 bases not matched to a gene; V was cut back by 2 bases and J by 4 bases. Germline V gene data show CDR1 as GTSNPN and CDR2 as SVGIG (reference sequence). CDR3: CAWSPIAGGTTGELFF. Here the CDR3 DNA reads TGTGCCTGGAGTCCGATAGCGGGAGGGACCACCGGGGAGCTGTTTTTT.

This clone is a singleton in its sample. This rearrangement joins TRBV5-4 to TRBJ2-1; 8 bases align to TRBD2. This CDR3 is 15 amino acids long. Germline CDR1 is SGHNT and CDR2 is YYREEE (reference sequence). J was trimmed by 5 bases and V by 1 base; bases with no gene match: 5. The CDR3 region is CASSLYPRGDNEQFF. CDR3 in DNA: TGTGCCAGCAGCTTGTATCCGCGGGGGGACAATGAGCAGTTCTTC.

This chain connects TRBV7-2 to TRBJ2-3, with D unresolved. CDR1 and CDR2 from the germline V gene are SGHTA and FQGNSA. CDR3 length: 13 amino acids. Deletions cut 4 bases from V and 2 bases from J, with 7 bases between. The CDR3 DNA is TGTGCCAGCAGCTCGACTTTCACAGATACGCAGTATTTT. Translation: CASSSTFTDTQYF.

V gene TRBV9 combines with J gene TRBJ2-2, with a weak D call TRBD2 (6 bases). The CDR3 is made up of 16 amino acids. CDR1 and CDR2 from the germline V gene are SGDLS and YYNGEE. Trimming shortened V by 0 bases and J by 6 bases, and 15 bases separated the two germline ends. The CDR3 protein is CASSVDPGVGAGELFF. The CDR3 coding sequence is TGTGCCAGCAGCGTAGACCCGGGGGTAGGGGCCGGGGAGCTGTTTTTT.